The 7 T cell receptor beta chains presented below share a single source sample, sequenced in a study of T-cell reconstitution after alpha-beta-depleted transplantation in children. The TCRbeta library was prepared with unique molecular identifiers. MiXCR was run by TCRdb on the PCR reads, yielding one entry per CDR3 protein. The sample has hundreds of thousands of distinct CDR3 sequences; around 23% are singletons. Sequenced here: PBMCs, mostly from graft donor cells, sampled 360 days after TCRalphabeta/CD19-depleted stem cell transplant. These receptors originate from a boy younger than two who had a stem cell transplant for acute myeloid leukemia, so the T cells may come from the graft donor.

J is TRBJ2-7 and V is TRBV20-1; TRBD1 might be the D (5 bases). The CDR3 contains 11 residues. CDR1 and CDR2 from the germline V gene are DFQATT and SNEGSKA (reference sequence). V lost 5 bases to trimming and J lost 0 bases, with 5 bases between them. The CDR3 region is CSAQGSYEQYV. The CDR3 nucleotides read TGCAGTGCTCAGGGCTCCTACGAGCAGTACGTC.

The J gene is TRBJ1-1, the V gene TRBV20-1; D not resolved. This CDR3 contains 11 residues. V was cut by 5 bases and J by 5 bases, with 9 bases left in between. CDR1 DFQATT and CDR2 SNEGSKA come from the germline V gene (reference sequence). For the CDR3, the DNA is TGCAGTGCTTCCTATTGGACTGAAGCTTTCTTT. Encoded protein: CSASYWTEAFF.

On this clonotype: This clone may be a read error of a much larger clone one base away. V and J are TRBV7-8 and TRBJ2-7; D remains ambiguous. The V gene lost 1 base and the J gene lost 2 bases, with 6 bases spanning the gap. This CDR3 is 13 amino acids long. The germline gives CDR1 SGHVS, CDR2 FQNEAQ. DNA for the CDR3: TGTGCCAGCAGCTTAGAGGTGGCCTACGAGCAGTACTTC. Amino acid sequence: CASSLEVAYEQYF.

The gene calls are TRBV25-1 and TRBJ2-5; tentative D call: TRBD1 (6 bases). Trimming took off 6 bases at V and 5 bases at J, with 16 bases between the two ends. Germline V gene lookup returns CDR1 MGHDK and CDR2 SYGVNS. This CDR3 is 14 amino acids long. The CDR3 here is CASSSPGVWETQYF. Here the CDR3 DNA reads TGTGCCAGCAGCTCCCCAGGGGTTTGGGAGACCCAGTACTTC.

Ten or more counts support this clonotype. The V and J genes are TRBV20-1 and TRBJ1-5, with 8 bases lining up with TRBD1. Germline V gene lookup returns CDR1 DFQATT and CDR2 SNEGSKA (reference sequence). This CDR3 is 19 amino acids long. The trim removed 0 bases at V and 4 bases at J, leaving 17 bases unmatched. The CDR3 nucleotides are TGCAGTGCTAGAGATCCTTCGGGCGGACAGGGAATACGAAATCAGCCCCAGCATTTT. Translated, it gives CSARDPSGGQGIRNQPQHF.

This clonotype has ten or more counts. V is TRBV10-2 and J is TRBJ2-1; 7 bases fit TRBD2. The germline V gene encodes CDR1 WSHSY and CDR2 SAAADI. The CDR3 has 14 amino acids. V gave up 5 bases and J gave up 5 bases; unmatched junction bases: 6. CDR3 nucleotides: TGCGCCAGCAGTCCAGCGGGGACCGACAATGAGCAGTTCTTC. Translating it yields CASSPAGTDNEQFF.

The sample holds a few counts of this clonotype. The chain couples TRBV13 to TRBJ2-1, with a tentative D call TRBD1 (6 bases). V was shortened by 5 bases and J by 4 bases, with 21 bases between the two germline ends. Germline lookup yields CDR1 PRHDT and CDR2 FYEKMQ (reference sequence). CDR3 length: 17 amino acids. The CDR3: CASSLSVGGWGYNEQFF. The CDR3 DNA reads TGTGCCAGCAGCCTATCCGTTGGGGGCTGGGGATACAATGAGCAGTTCTTC.